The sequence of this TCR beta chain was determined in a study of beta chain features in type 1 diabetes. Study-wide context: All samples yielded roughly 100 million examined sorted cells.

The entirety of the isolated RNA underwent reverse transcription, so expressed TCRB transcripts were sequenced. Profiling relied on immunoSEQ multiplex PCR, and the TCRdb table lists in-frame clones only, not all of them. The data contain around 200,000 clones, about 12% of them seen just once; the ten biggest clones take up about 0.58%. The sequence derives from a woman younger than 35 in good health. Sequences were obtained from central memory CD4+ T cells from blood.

The CDR3 reads CAISEGTSGREQFF. The CDR3 DNA is TGTGCCATCAGTGAGGGGACTAGCGGGAGAGAGCAGTTCTTC. The chain uses TRBV10-3 and TRBJ2-1, with 14 bases lining up with TRBD2. V lost 2 bases and J lost 10; bases outside the gene matches: 1. From germline, CDR1 is ENHRY and CDR2 SYGVKD. This CDR3 has 14 residues.